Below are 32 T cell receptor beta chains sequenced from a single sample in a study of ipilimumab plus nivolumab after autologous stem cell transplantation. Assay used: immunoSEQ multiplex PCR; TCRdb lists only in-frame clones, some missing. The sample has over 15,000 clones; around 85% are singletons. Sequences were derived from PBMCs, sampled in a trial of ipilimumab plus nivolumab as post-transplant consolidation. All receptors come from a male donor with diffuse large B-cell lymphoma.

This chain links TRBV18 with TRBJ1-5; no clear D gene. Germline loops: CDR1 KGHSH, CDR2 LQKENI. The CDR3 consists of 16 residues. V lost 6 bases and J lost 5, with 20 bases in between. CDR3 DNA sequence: TGTGCCAGCTCCCCGAGCAAGGTGGAGGACCATCAGCCCCAGCATTTT. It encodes CASSPSKVEDHQPQHF. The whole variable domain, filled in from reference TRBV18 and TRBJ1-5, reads NAGVMQNPRHLVRRRGQEARLRCSPMKGHSHVYWYRQLPEEGLKFMVYLQKENIIDESGMPKERFSAEFPKEGPSILRIQQVVRGDSAAYFCASSPSKVEDHQPQHFGDGTRLSIL.

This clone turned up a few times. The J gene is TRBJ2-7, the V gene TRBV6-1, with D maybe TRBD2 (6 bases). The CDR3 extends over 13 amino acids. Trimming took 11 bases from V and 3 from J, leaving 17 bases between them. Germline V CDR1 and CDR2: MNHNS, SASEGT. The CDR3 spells CASAAGLYYEQYF. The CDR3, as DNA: TGTGCCTCCGCAGCGGGCCTCTACTACGAGCAGTACTTC.

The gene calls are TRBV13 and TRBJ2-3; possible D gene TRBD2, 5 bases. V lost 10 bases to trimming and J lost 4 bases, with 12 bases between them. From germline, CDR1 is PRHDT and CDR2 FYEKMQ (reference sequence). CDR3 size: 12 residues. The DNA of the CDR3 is TGTGCCACACGTTTCGGGGCAGATACGCAGTATTTT. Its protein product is CATRFGADTQYF.

CDR3 nucleotide sequence: TGTGCCAGCAGCCTTGGCTTCGCCTACGAGCAGTACTTC. Protein product: CASSLGFAYEQYF. The chain has TRBV7-8 and TRBJ2-7; no clear D. The CDR3 loop spans 13 amino acids. CDR1 is SGHVS and CDR2 is FQNEAQ in the germline V gene. Trimming left V 5 bases short and J 2 bases short, with 10 bases between.

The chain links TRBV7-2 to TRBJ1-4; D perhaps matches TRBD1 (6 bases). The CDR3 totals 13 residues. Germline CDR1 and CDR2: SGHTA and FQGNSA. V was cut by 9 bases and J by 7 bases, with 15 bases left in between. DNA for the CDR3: TGTGCCAGTGCAGGGGAGAGAAGTGAAAAACTGTTTTTT. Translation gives CASAGERSEKLFF.

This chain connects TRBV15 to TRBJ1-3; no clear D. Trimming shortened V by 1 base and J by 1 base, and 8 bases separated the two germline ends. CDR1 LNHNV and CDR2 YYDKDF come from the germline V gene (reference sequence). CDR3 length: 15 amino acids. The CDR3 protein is CATSRGGRSGNTIYF. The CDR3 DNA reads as TGTGCCACCAGCAGAGGAGGACGGTCTGGAAACACCATATATTTT.

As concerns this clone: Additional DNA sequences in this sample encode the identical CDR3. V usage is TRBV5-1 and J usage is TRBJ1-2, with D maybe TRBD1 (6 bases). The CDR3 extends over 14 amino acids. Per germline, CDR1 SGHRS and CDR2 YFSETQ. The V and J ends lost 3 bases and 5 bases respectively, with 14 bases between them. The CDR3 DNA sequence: TGCGCCAGCAGCTCGGGACAAGGGGGGTATGGCTACACCTTC. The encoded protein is CASSSGQGGYGYTF.

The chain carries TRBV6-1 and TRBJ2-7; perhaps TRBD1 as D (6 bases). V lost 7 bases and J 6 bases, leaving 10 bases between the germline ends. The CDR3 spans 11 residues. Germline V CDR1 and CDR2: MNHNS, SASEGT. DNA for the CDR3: TGTGCCAGCACCTTAGGGGGCGAGCAGTACTTC. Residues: CASTLGGEQYF.

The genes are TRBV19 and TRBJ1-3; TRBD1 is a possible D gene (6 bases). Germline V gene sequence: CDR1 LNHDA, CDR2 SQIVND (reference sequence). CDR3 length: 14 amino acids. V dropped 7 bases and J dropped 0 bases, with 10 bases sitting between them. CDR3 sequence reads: CASKEGVSGNTIYF. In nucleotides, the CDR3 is TGTGCCAGTAAGGAGGGGGTCTCTGGAAACACCATATATTTT.

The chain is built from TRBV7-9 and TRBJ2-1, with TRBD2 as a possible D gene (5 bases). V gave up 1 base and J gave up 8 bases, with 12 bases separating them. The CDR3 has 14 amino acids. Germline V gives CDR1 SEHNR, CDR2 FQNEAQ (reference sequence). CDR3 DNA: TGTGCCAGCAGCTTAGAACTAGAGATTGATGAGCAGTTCTTC. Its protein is CASSLELEIDEQFF.

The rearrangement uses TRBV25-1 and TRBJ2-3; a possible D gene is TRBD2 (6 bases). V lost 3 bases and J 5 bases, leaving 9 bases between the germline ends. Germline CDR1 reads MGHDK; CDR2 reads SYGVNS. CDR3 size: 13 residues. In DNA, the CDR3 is TGTGCCAGCAGTGAGGGGGGAGGAGATACGCAGTATTTT. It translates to CASSEGGGDTQYF.

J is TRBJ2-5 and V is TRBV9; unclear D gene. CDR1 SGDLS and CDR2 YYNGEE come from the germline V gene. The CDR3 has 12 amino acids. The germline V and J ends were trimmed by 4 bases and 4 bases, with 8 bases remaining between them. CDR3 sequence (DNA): TGTGCCAGCAGCCAGGACGGAGAGACCCAGTACTTC. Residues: CASSQDGETQYF.

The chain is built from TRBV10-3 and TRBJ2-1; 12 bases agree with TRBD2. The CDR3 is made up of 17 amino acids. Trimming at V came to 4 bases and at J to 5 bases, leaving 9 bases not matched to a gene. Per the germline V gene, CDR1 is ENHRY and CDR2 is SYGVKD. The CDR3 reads CAISGTQGLAGDNEQFF. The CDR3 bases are TGTGCCATCAGTGGGACTCAGGGACTAGCGGGCGACAATGAGCAGTTCTTC.

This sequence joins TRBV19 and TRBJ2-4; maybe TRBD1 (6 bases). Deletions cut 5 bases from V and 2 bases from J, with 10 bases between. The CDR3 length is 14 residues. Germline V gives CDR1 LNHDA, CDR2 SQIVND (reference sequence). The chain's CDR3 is CASSLTGTKNIQYF. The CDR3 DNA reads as TGTGCCAGTAGTCTGACAGGTACCAAAAACATTCAGTACTTC.

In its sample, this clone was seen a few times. CDR3 residues: CASSLVGSGAPLSTEAFF. CDR3 nucleotide sequence: TGTGCCAGCAGCTTAGTCGGATCGGGGGCGCCTCTGAGCACTGAAGCTTTCTTT. This chain joins TRBV7-9 and TRBJ1-1, with a weak D call TRBD1 (6 bases). From germline, CDR1 is SEHNR and CDR2 FQNEAQ (reference sequence). With 1 base removed from V and 4 bases from J, the gap between germline ends came to 22 bases. CDR3 length equals 18 residues.

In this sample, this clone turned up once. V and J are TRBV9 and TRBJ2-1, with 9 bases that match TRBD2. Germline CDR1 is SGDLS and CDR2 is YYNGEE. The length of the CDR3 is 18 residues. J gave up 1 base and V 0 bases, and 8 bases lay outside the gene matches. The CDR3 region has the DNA TGTGCCAGCAGCGTAGGCGGTAGCGGGGGCTTTTCCTACAATGAGCAGTTCTTC. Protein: CASSVGGSGGFSYNEQFF.

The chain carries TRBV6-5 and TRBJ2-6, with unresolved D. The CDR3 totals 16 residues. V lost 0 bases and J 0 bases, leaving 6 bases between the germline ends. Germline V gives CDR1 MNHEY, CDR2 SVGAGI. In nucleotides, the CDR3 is TGTGCCAGCAGTTACTCCTCCTTCTCTGGGGCCAACGTCCTGACTTTC. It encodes CASSYSSFSGANVLTF.

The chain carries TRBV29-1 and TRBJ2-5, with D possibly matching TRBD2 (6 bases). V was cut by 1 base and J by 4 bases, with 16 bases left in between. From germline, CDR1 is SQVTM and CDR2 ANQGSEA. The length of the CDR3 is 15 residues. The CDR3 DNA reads TGCAGCGTTGAAGTGAGGAGGGGTGGGGCAGAGACCCAGTACTTC. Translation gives CSVEVRRGGAETQYF. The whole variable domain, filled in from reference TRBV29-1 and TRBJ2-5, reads SAVISQKPSRDICQRGTSLTIQCQVDSQVTMMFWYRQQPGQSLTLIATANQGSEATYESGFVIDKFPISRPNLTFSTLTVSNMSPEDSSIYLCSVEVRRGGAETQYFGPGTRLLVL.

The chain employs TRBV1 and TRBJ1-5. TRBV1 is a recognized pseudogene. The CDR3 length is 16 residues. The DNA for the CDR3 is TGCACCAGCAGCCCCTCGCTGGCTGAGAGCAATCAGCCCCAGCATTTT. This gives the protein CTSSPSLAESNQPQHF.

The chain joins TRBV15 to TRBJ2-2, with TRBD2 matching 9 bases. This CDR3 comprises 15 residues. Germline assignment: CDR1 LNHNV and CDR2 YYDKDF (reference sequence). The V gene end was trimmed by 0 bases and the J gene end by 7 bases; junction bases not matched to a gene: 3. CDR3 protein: CATSRDLTSGGELFF. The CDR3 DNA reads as TGTGCCACCAGCAGAGATCTGACTAGCGGCGGGGAGCTGTTTTTT.

The CDR3 region is CASSSTGTGATQYF. CDR3 DNA: TGTGCCAGCAGTTCGACCGGGACAGGGGCAACCCAGTACTTC. The chain links TRBV27 to TRBJ2-5, with 10 bases fitting TRBD1. The CDR3 sequence is 14 residues long. The ends lost 4 bases at V and 8 bases at J; junction bases unmatched: 7. Germline CDR1 is MNHEY and CDR2 is SMNVEV (reference sequence).

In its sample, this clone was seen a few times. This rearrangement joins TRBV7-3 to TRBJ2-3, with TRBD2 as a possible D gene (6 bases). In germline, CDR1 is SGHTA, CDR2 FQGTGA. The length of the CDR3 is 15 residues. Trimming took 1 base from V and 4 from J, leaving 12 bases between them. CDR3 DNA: TGTGCCAGCAGCTTAATCGGCGGGACCGCAGATACGCAGTATTTT. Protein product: CASSLIGGTADTQYF.

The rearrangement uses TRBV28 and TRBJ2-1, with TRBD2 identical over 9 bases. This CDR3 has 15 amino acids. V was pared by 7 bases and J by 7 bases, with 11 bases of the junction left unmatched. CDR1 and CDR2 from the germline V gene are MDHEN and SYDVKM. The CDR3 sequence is CASTEGGRAGNEQFF. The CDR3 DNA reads TGTGCCAGCACGGAGGGCGGGAGGGCCGGAAATGAGCAGTTCTTC.

The CDR3 reads CASSLPDRRDTGELFF. CDR3 in DNA: TGTGCCAGCAGTTTACCGGACAGGCGGGACACCGGGGAGCTGTTTTTT. The V and J genes are TRBV28 and TRBJ2-2; 7 bases fit TRBD1. The CDR3 spans 16 residues. Per germline, CDR1 MDHEN and CDR2 SYDVKM. V was clipped by 2 bases and J by 3 bases; unmatched bases: 6.

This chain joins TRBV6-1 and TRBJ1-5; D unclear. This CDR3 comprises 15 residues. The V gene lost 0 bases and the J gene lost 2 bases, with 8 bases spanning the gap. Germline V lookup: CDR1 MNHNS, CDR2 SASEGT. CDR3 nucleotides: TGTGCCAGCAGTGAAGCGCTTCGAGGCAATCAGCCCCAGCATTTT. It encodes CASSEALRGNQPQHF.

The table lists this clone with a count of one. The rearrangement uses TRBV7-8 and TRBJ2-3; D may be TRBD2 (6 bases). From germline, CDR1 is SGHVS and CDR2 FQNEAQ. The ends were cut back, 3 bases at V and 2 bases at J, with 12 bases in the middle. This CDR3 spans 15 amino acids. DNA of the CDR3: TGTGCCAGCAGCTTTGGGGACTTCCACACAGATACGCAGTATTTT. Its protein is CASSFGDFHTDTQYF.

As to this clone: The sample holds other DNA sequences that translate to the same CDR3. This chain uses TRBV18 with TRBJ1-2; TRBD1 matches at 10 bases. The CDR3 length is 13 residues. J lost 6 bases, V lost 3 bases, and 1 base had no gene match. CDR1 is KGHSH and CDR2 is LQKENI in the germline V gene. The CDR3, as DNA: TGTGCCAGCTCACCGACAGGGGGCGATGGCTACACCTTC. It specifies CASSPTGGDGYTF.

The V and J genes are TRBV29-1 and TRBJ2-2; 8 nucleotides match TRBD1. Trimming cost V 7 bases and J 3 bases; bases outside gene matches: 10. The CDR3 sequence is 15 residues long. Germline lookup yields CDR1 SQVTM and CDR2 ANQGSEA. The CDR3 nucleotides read TGCAGCGCCTCCCGACAGGGGCTAGACACCGGGGAGCTGTTTTTT. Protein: CSASRQGLDTGELFF.

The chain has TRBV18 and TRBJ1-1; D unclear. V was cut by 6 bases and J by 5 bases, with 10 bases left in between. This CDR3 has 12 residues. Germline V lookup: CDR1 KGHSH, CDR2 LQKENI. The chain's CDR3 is CASSVSGTEAFF. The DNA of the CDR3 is TGTGCCAGCTCGGTTAGTGGGACTGAAGCTTTCTTT. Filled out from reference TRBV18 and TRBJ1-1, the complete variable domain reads NAGVMQNPRHLVRRRGQEARLRCSPMKGHSHVYWYRQLPEEGLKFMVYLQKENIIDESGMPKERFSAEFPKEGPSILRIQQVVRGDSAAYFCASSVSGTEAFFGQGTRLTVV.

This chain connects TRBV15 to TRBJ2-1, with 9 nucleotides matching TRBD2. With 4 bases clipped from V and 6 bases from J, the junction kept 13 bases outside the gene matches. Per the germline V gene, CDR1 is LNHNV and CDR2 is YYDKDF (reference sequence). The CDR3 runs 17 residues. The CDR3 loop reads CATSTHSGREGLNEQFF. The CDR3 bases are TGTGCCACCAGCACCCACTCGGGGCGGGAGGGCCTCAATGAGCAGTTCTTC.

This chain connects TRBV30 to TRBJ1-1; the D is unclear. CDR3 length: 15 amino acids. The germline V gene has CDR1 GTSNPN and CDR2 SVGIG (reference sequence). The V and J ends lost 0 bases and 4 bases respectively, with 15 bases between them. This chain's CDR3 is CAWSVQLAVATEAFF. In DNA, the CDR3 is TGTGCCTGGAGTGTACAATTAGCCGTAGCCACTGAAGCTTTCTTT.

CDR3 DNA: TGCGCCAGCAGTCTAAGCAGGCGTGCTCAGCCCCAGCATTTT. Translation gives CASSLSRRAQPQHF. The rearrangement joins TRBV23-1 to TRBJ1-5; D unclear. TRBV23-1 is an ORF, and what it does is uncertain. The V end lost 4 bases, the J end lost 6 bases, and 13 bases lay between the germline ends. The CDR3 sequence is 14 residues long.